Each of the 16 T cell receptor beta chains below was sequenced from the same sample in a study of radiotherapy plus CTLA-4 blockade in lung cancer (dated by TCRdb to the late 2010s). Library prep was done by the immunoSEQ multiplex PCR assay. TCRdb carries this immuneACCESS record with in-frame sequences only. Its versions omit some clonotypes, under half of them owing to an unresolved V gene in the studies checked, with the rest unexplained. The sample yields 84,000 or so clones; under 85% were counted once. The biggest ten clones account for more than 14% of the sample. Sequences were derived from peripheral blood, sampled from a patient treated with radiotherapy plus ipilimumab. The receptors stem from a human donor with non-small cell lung cancer that progressed on radiotherapy plus ipilimumab.

This clone turned up a few times. The chain carries TRBV7-2 and TRBJ1-3, with no clear D. V shed 2 bases and J shed 4 bases, with 6 bases lying between them. The CDR3 runs 13 residues. The germline CDR1 and CDR2 sequences are SGHTA and FQGNSA. The CDR3 sequence is CASSLYFGNTIYF. As DNA, the CDR3 is TGTGCCAGCAGCTTATACTTCGGAAACACCATATATTTT.

This chain uses TRBV4-2 with TRBJ2-7; TRBD1 might be the D (6 bases). Germline CDR1 and CDR2: LGHNA and YNFKEQ. The CDR3 totals 14 residues. Trimming shortened V by 4 bases and J by 2 bases, and 12 bases separated the two germline ends. The CDR3 region has the DNA TGTGCCAGCAGCCTACAGGGTATTCCCTACGAGCAGTACTTC. This translates into CASSLQGIPYEQYF.

This chain joins TRBV6-5 and TRBJ1-2; 7 nucleotides line up with TRBD1. J gave up 5 bases and V 6 bases, and 12 bases lay outside the gene matches. CDR3 length: 15 residues. Germline CDR1 reads MNHEY; CDR2 reads SVGAGI. CDR3 amino acids: CASRRPAGTDYGYTF. The CDR3 nucleotides read TGTGCCAGCAGACGACCTGCTGGGACAGATTATGGCTACACCTTC.

The chain uses TRBV6-5 and TRBJ2-5; no clear D. V was shortened by 0 bases and J by 5 bases, with 16 bases between the two germline ends. Germline assignment: CDR1 MNHEY and CDR2 SVGAGI. This CDR3 has 16 amino acids. For the CDR3, the DNA is TGTGCCAGCAGTTACTCACACAGCGCCTCCGCGGAGACCCAGTACTTC. Amino acid sequence: CASSYSHSASAETQYF.

The chain carries TRBV11-2 and TRBJ1-2, with D perhaps matching TRBD1 (5 bases). V was clipped by 8 bases and J by 8 bases, with 18 bases between them. In germline, CDR1 is SGHAT, CDR2 FQNNGV. The CDR3 extends over 13 amino acids. The CDR3 protein is CASGARTFKGYTF. CDR3 in DNA: TGTGCCAGCGGGGCGAGGACATTCAAGGGCTACACCTTC.

The J gene is TRBJ2-3, the V gene TRBV6-6; maybe TRBD1 (6 bases). V shed 5 bases and J shed 1 base, with 7 bases lying between them. This CDR3 spans 13 amino acids. CDR1 MNHNY and CDR2 SVGAGI come from the germline V gene (reference sequence). CDR3 bases: TGTGCCAGCAGTAACAGGGGCACAGATACGCAGTATTTT. Encoded protein: CASSNRGTDTQYF.

The genes are TRBV4-1 and TRBJ2-7; a weak D match, TRBD1 (5 bases). V was shortened by 3 bases and J by 5 bases, with 14 bases between the two germline ends. Per germline, CDR1 MGHRA and CDR2 YSYEKL. CDR3 length: 14 amino acids. The CDR3 DNA reads as TGCGCCAGCAGCCAGCCAGGGCTTTCTCACGAGCAGTACTTC. It yields the protein CASSQPGLSHEQYF.

This clone has more than one count but fewer than ten. Other nucleotide sequences in the sample specify the same CDR3. The V call is TRBV5-1, the J call TRBJ2-2, with D perhaps matching TRBD1 or TRBD2 (5 bases each). V lost 1 base and J lost 0, with 10 bases in between. Germline CDR1 and CDR2: SGHRS and YFSETQ. This CDR3 contains 16 residues. The CDR3 DNA reads TGCGCCAGCAGCTTGCCCGGGGCCGCGAACACCGGGGAGCTGTTTTTT. Encoded protein: CASSLPGAANTGELFF.

This clone was seen a single time. The genes are TRBV7-3 and TRBJ2-2; D unresolved. V was clipped by 2 bases and J by 7 bases, with 14 bases between them. CDR1 and CDR2 from the germline V gene are SGHTA and FQGTGA. The CDR3 contains 15 residues. The CDR3 nucleotides read TGTGCCAGCAGCTTAGTTCTCTCGGGCCACGGGGAGCTGTTTTTT. As protein: CASSLVLSGHGELFF.

The chain uses TRBV2 and TRBJ2-7; 10 positions agree with TRBD2. The length of the CDR3 is 14 residues. Germline trimming cut 9 bases from V and 5 bases from J; bases unmatched to any gene: 10. Germline loops: CDR1 SNHLY, CDR2 FYNNEI. This CDR3 is CASAPGLAIDEQYF. The CDR3 bases are TGTGCCAGTGCGCCGGGACTAGCGATAGACGAGCAGTACTTC. The full variable domain, with the rest looked up from reference TRBV2 and TRBJ2-7, is EPEVTQTPSHQVTQMGQEVILRCVPISNHLYFYWYRQILGQKVEFLVSFYNNEISEKSEIFDDQFSVERPDGSNFTLKIRSTKLEDSAMYFCASAPGLAIDEQYFGPGTRLTVT.

There are a few counts of this clone. This chain connects TRBV5-4 to TRBJ2-5; 7 bases match TRBD2. Germline CDR1 SGHNT, CDR2 YYREEE (reference sequence). Trimming took 2 bases from V and 2 from J; bases not matched to a gene: 6. The CDR3 sequence is 15 residues long. CDR3: CASSFYGGIQETQYF. The CDR3 bases are TGTGCCAGCAGCTTTTACGGGGGGATTCAAGAGACCCAGTACTTC.

This sequence joins TRBV4-1 and TRBJ2-7; 16 bases map to TRBD2. With 3 bases clipped from V and 0 bases from J, the junction kept 5 bases outside the gene matches. The CDR3 is 18 residues long. The V gene's germline CDR1 is MGHRA and CDR2 YSYEKL. The CDR3 DNA sequence: TGCGCCAGCAGCCAGGGACTAGCGGGGGGGATGAGCTCCTACGAGCAGTACTTC. Translation: CASSQGLAGGMSSYEQYF.

This chain links TRBV5-6 with TRBJ1-2, with D unclear. This CDR3 spans 16 amino acids. V shed 0 bases and J shed 3 bases, with 15 bases lying between them. Germline values: CDR1 SGHDT, CDR2 YYEEEE. The DNA for the CDR3 is TGTGCCAGCAGCTTGGGGCTACAACAGACGGACTATGGCTACACCTTC. This gives the protein CASSLGLQQTDYGYTF.

Concerning this clone: Because the CDR3 is missing its conserved closing phenylalanine or tryptophan, this is likely a read error. The V gene is TRBV2, the J gene TRBJ1-1, with D unresolved. The CDR3 loop spans 13 amino acids. Germline V lookup: CDR1 SNHLY, CDR2 FYNNEI. Trimming removed 3 bases at V and 5 bases at J, with 10 bases between. The CDR3 sequence is CASSDSGFTEAFL. For the CDR3, the DNA is TGTGCCAGCAGTGATTCGGGGTTTACTGAAGCTTTCCTT.

This chain connects TRBV20-1 to TRBJ1-2; D gene unclear. Trimming stripped 3 bases from V and 0 bases from J, with 2 bases between. Germline CDR1 reads DFQATT; CDR2 reads SNEGSKA (reference sequence). CDR3 size: 11 residues. The CDR3 loop reads CSARSNYGYTF. The CDR3 nucleotides are TGCAGTGCTAGGTCTAACTATGGCTACACCTTC.

A single count supports this clone. The rearrangement links TRBV5-1 to TRBJ2-5; D uncertain. Trimming pared 1 base from V and 5 bases from J, leaving 18 bases between. This CDR3 spans 16 amino acids. Germline CDR1 and CDR2: SGHRS and YFSETQ. The CDR3, as DNA: TGCGCCAGCAGCTTGATGGCACCCTTTGGAGTGGAGACCCAGTACTTC. It encodes CASSLMAPFGVETQYF.